This T cell receptor beta chain derives from a study of cytomegalovirus exposure and HLA in healthy donors. Broader study findings: The tendency of first-cohort TCR clusters to co-occur in the roughly 110 validation repertoires emerged from a later analysis. Researchers counted around 160 TCR beta chains as cytomegalovirus-associated. Most TCR sequences were seen very rarely across donors, but some public TCRs occurred in many.

The germline V and J ends were trimmed by 1 base and 7 bases, with 14 bases remaining between them. The CDR3 covers 15 residues. Germline V CDR1 and CDR2: SNHLY, FYNNEI. Concerning this clone itself: Its antigen is currently unknown.

Data came from immunoSEQ multiplex PCR; TCRdb stores just in-frame clones and leaves some out. The table has more than 60,000 clones, around 89% seen once. Sequencing was performed on PBMCs. The chain couples TRBV2 to TRBJ2-1, with D perhaps TRBD1 (5 bases). This receptor was obtained from a woman aged 18-29 years in good health and CMV-seronegative. DNA for the CDR3: TGTGCCAGCAGTGAAGGGGCAGGGTGGGGAAATGAGCAGTTCTTC. Its protein product is CASSEGAGWGNEQFF.